This T cell receptor (beta chain) was profiled in a study of T cells in Graves' hyperthyroidism and ophthalmopathy. TCR beta CDR3 sequences were amplified from RNA transcripts. HTBI primers were used for first-round RT-PCR of the TCR CDR3. TCRdb re-derived calls from the multiplex PCR reads in MiXCR, one entry per CDR3 protein. The data show 400,000 to 550,000 distinct CDR3 sequences, 14% seen once. This clonotype was counted many times. Looked up from germline, CDR1 is MNHEY and CDR2 is SMNVEV (reference sequence). The CDR3 is made up of 14 amino acids. V shed 0 bases and J shed 4 bases, with 10 bases lying between them.

This chain links TRBV27 with TRBJ2-7; the D is unclear. Sequencing was done on a sample of blood. This TCR derives from a woman aged 18-30 years with Graves' hyperthyroidism. The CDR3 loop is CASSLSIGFYEQYF. The DNA for the CDR3 is TGTGCCAGCAGTTTATCGATAGGGTTTTACGAGCAGTACTTC.